Presented here are 2 T cell receptor beta chains from one specimen sequenced in a study of metastatic and nonmetastatic thyroid tumors (dated by TCRdb to about 2020). Library prep was done by PCR. The data were produced on an Illumina HiSeq 4000. TCRdb itself trimmed the public reads at Q25 with fastp, ran MiXCR and retained productive beta chains. The sample table shows just over 15,000 clones, and about 3.7% are seen once. In total, the top ten clones hold 20% to 30% of the sample. None of the patients had been given any treatment before thyroid surgery. The sequenced sample consisted of tumor tissue. The receptors stem from a female donor with papillary thyroid cancer or a benign thyroid nodule (not recorded which). Some clones in this sample may be carry-over from other donors' samples.

The chain employs TRBV27 and TRBJ2-7; 12 nucleotides align to TRBD2. Germline CDR1 and CDR2: MNHEY and SMNVEV (reference sequence). The J segment lost 3 bases and the V segment lost 6 bases, leaving 6 bases of the junction unmatched. This CDR3 has 15 amino acids. CDR3 coding DNA: TGTGCCAGCAGCCCACGGACTAGCGGGATCTACGAGCAGTACTTC. It is translated as CASSPRTSGIYEQYF.

To note about this clone: One junction end does not reproduce the germline sequence, and a read error may be involved. The V gene is TRBV27, the J gene TRBJ1-6; possible D gene TRBD1, 5 bases. The germline V gene encodes CDR1 MNHEY and CDR2 SMNVEV (reference sequence). The CDR3 spans 15 residues. The CDR3 here is CASSLSGQGNSPLHF. The DNA for the CDR3 is TGTGCCAGCAGTTTATCGGGGCAGGGAAATTCACCACTCCACTTT.